Each of the 29 T cell receptor beta chains below was sequenced from the same sample in a study of T-cell memory formation after mild COVID-19. Via MiXCR, TCRdb re-called the 5' RACE reads, giving one row per CDR3 protein. The table records 150,000 to 200,000 distinct CDR3 sequences, about 15% of them present only once. Sequenced material: PBMCs or a T cell subset sorted from them (not recorded which). The receptors originated from an adult woman who had mild COVID-19 (a few samples of this study predate the infection). Cell type and time point are not known.

The chain links TRBV7-2 to TRBJ2-2; D uncertain. The CDR3 is made up of 13 amino acids. Per the germline V gene, CDR1 is SGHTA and CDR2 is FQGNSA. V dropped 3 bases and J dropped 6 bases, with 8 bases sitting between them. CDR3 amino acids: CASSLSWAGELFF. DNA for the CDR3: TGTGCCAGCAGCTTGTCGTGGGCCGGGGAGCTGTTTTTT.

V and J are TRBV12-3 or TRBV12-4 and TRBJ1-2, with TRBD1 identical over 7 bases. Trimming at V came to 2 bases and at J to 4 bases, leaving 13 bases not matched to a gene. The CDR3 contains 17 residues. The CDR3 DNA follows: TGTGCCAGCAGTTTAACGGGACTCCGGGACAGCGCCTATGGCTACACCTTC. Translated, it gives CASSLTGLRDSAYGYTF.

The J gene is TRBJ2-1, the V gene TRBV7-9; D is undetermined. The CDR3 is 13 amino acids. The V end lost 0 bases, the J end lost 9 bases, and 9 bases lay between the germline ends. CDR1 and CDR2 (germline): SEHNR, FQNEAQ (reference sequence). The CDR3 reads CASSLALGIEQFF. The CDR3 bases are TGTGCCAGCAGCTTAGCGCTGGGGATTGAGCAGTTCTTC.

V and J are TRBV12-3 or TRBV12-4 and TRBJ2-7; 7 bases map to TRBD1. This CDR3 has 14 amino acids. Germline trimming cut 6 bases from V and 7 bases from J; bases unmatched to any gene: 12. Here the CDR3 reads CASSRGTAPREQYF. For the CDR3, the DNA is TGTGCCAGCAGCCGAGGGACAGCGCCTAGAGAGCAGTACTTC.

This clonotype turned up a few times. The chain has TRBV20-1 and TRBJ1-6; TRBD1 might be the D (5 bases). Germline loops: CDR1 DFQATT, CDR2 SNEGSKA (reference sequence). CDR3 length: 16 residues. V lost 1 base and J lost 7, with 17 bases in between. The CDR3 region has the DNA TGCAGTGCTAGAGTATCAAGTTTAGGGGTGAATTCACCCCTCCACTTT. Translating gives CSARVSSLGVNSPLHF.

This clonotype was observed many times. The chain employs TRBV5-1 and TRBJ2-1; D gene unclear. CDR1 and CDR2 from the germline V gene are SGHRS and YFSETQ. This CDR3 contains 15 residues. The germline V and J ends were trimmed by 0 bases and 0 bases, with 7 bases remaining between them. CDR3 protein: CASSLVADSYNEQFF. CDR3 in DNA: TGCGCCAGCAGCTTGGTAGCAGACTCCTACAATGAGCAGTTCTTC.

The chain couples TRBV29-1 to TRBJ2-1; D is perhaps TRBD1 or TRBD2 (6 bases each). CDR1 is SQVTM, CDR2 ANQGSEA, per germline. The CDR3 has 13 amino acids. Trimming left V 7 bases short and J 8 bases short, with 18 bases between. The CDR3 is CSGTNPGAHEQFF. The CDR3 coding sequence is TGCAGCGGAACTAACCCGGGGGCCCATGAGCAGTTCTTC.

The V call is TRBV9, the J call TRBJ2-3; TRBD1 aligns across 11 bases. V lost 4 bases and J lost 3; bases outside the gene matches: 4. Germline CDR1 SGDLS, CDR2 YYNGEE. The CDR3 spans 15 residues. The CDR3 loop is CASSLGQGATDTQYF. CDR3 nucleotide sequence: TGTGCCAGCAGCTTAGGACAGGGGGCAACAGATACGCAGTATTTT.

This clonotype showed up just a few times. The chain combines TRBV29-1 with TRBJ1-4, with D tentatively TRBD1 (6 bases). The CDR3 loop spans 13 amino acids. CDR1 and CDR2 (germline): SQVTM, ANQGSEA. The V end was cut by 7 bases, the J end by 2 bases, with 11 bases between. Here the CDR3 reads CSAGDTTNEKLFF. CDR3 DNA sequence: TGCAGCGCCGGGGACACCACTAATGAAAAACTGTTTTTT.

This sequence joins TRBV19 and TRBJ2-2; possible D gene TRBD2, 7 bases. The CDR3 has 16 amino acids. Germline V CDR1 and CDR2: LNHDA, SQIVND (reference sequence). V lost 4 bases and J lost 4, with 16 bases in between. The CDR3 here is CASSRRGGASTGELFF. Here the CDR3 DNA reads TGTGCCAGTAGTAGGAGGGGGGGCGCCTCCACCGGGGAGCTGTTTTTT. The entire variable domain, with the rest obtained from reference TRBV19 and TRBJ2-2, is as follows: DGGITQSPKYLFRKEGQNVTLSCEQNLNHDAMYWYRQDPGQGLRLIYYSQIVNDFQKGDIAEGYSVSREKKESFPLTVTSAQKNPTAFYLCASSRRGGASTGELFFGEGSRLTVL.

This chain connects TRBV24-1 to TRBJ2-5; D is possibly TRBD1 (6 bases). In germline, CDR1 is KGHDR, CDR2 SFDVKD. This CDR3 is built from 15 residues. Deletions cut 5 bases from V and 5 bases from J, with 17 bases between. CDR3 nucleotides: TGTGCCACCAGTGCGGGACATTCTTCGCAGGAGACCCAGTACTTC. Translating gives CATSAGHSSQETQYF.

This chain links TRBV29-1 with TRBJ2-2, with D unresolved. Germline V CDR1 and CDR2: SQVTM, ANQGSEA. V dropped 4 bases and J dropped 6 bases, with 12 bases sitting between them. This CDR3 region has 13 residues. CDR3 sequence reads: CSVVPLVPGELFF. As DNA, the CDR3 is TGCAGCGTTGTACCTCTAGTTCCCGGGGAGCTGTTTTTT.

The chain combines TRBV4-1 with TRBJ2-2; D perhaps matches TRBD1 (6 bases). With 0 bases removed from V and 6 bases from J, the gap between germline ends came to 8 bases. The CDR3 has 14 amino acids. CDR1 is MGHRA and CDR2 is YSYEKL in the germline V gene. DNA of the CDR3: TGCGCCAGCAGCCAAGAAGCAGGGGCCGGGGAGCTGTTTTTT. It translates to CASSQEAGAGELFF.

The chain joins TRBV7-2 to TRBJ2-1; D is perhaps TRBD2 (5 bases). CDR3 length: 14 amino acids. V lost 1 base and J lost 9, with 13 bases in between. Germline assignment: CDR1 SGHTA and CDR2 FQGNSA. The CDR3, as DNA: TGTGCCAGCAGCTTAGTTCGGGGTTGGAGTGAGCAGTTCTTC. Protein: CASSLVRGWSEQFF.

The DNA for the CDR3 is TGTGCCAGCAGCAAAGACGGAGTCCGCTCCTACGAGCAGTACTTC. This codes for CASSKDGVRSYEQYF. V usage is TRBV21-1 and J usage is TRBJ2-7; TRBD2, the table's D call, lacks a check against the DNA. TRBV21-1 is listed as a pseudogene. The CDR3 has 15 residues.

This clonotype was seen only a few times. The chain combines TRBV7-9 with TRBJ2-2, with a tentative D call TRBD1 (7 bases). The CDR3 length is 16 residues. Germline V gene data show CDR1 as SEHNR and CDR2 as FQNEAQ (reference sequence). The V and J ends lost 4 bases and 5 bases respectively, with 17 bases between them. In DNA form, the CDR3 reads TGTGCCAGCAGCTCCCTAGCGCCAGGGGGGACCGGGGAGCTGTTTTTT. Its translation is CASSSLAPGGTGELFF.

This sequence joins TRBV30 and TRBJ1-1; tentatively, D is TRBD1 (6 bases). V gave up 2 bases and J gave up 1 base, with 23 bases separating them. CDR1 and CDR2 (germline): GTSNPN, SVGIG (reference sequence). The CDR3 covers 18 residues. This chain's CDR3 is CAWSPGPGHTVSNTEAFF. CDR3 nucleotide sequence: TGTGCCTGGAGTCCCGGGCCGGGACACACCGTTTCGAACACTGAAGCTTTCTTT.

This clonotype was detected only a few times. V is TRBV2 and J is TRBJ2-5; weak D call: TRBD1 (6 bases). The V gene lost 3 bases and the J gene lost 7 bases, with 18 bases spanning the gap. Germline V gene lookup returns CDR1 SNHLY and CDR2 FYNNEI. The CDR3 contains 15 residues. CDR3 amino acids: CASSEGAPRVVTQYF. CDR3 DNA sequence: TGTGCCAGCAGTGAGGGGGCGCCCAGGGTGGTGACCCAGTACTTC.

The gene calls are TRBV30 and TRBJ1-6; no clear D. This CDR3 contains 16 residues. The ends were cut back, 0 bases at V and 0 bases at J, with 9 bases in the middle. CDR1 is GTSNPN, CDR2 SVGIG, per germline (reference sequence). This CDR3 is CAWSVLSTSYNSPLHF. CDR3 DNA: TGTGCCTGGAGTGTACTTTCGACCTCCTATAATTCACCCCTCCACTTT.

V gene TRBV12-3 or TRBV12-4 combines with J gene TRBJ2-6; D is possibly TRBD1 or TRBD2 (5 bases each). The germline V and J ends were trimmed by 7 bases and 0 bases, with 19 bases remaining between them. CDR3 length: 18 amino acids. CDR3 sequence reads: CASTGRWGRLSGANVLTF. DNA of the CDR3: TGTGCCAGCACCGGGCGGTGGGGACGGCTCTCTGGGGCCAACGTCCTGACTTTC.

This chain connects TRBV28 to TRBJ2-7; TRBD1 matches at 7 bases. The germline CDR1 and CDR2 sequences are MDHEN and SYDVKM. After removal of 5 bases from V and 8 bases from J, the junction contained 15 bases not matched to a gene. This CDR3 is 15 amino acids long. CDR3 DNA: TGTGCCAGCAGTCCCTACGACAGGGACGATTCGAAGCAGTACTTC. Translating it yields CASSPYDRDDSKQYF.

The V gene is TRBV11-2, the J gene TRBJ2-1; TRBD1 or TRBD2 may be the D gene (5 bases each). Germline-derived CDR1 and CDR2 are SGHAT and FQNNGV. V was pared by 5 bases and J by 0 bases, with 11 bases between. The CDR3 extends over 15 amino acids. CDR3 loop: CASSQGRSSYNEQFF. The CDR3 DNA follows: TGTGCCAGCAGCCAGGGACGAAGCTCCTACAATGAGCAGTTCTTC.

There are many counts of this clonotype. The V call is TRBV20-1, the J call TRBJ1-1, with D perhaps matching TRBD1 (5 bases). The germline gives CDR1 DFQATT, CDR2 SNEGSKA (reference sequence). The CDR3 contains 13 residues. V gave up 1 base and J gave up 4 bases, with 10 bases separating them. The CDR3, as DNA: TGCAGTGCTAGAGGGGGGGAACCCACTGAAGCTTTCTTT. It translates to CSARGGEPTEAFF.

The rearrangement joins TRBV12-3 or TRBV12-4 to TRBJ2-1, with D perhaps TRBD1 (6 bases). The CDR3 extends over 13 amino acids. V lost 5 bases, J lost 8 bases, and 13 bases lay in between. Here the CDR3 DNA reads TGTGCCAGCAGTCCTGGGACAAACGATGAGCAGTTCTTC. The encoded protein is CASSPGTNDEQFF.

The rearrangement links TRBV7-2 to TRBJ2-7; 9 bases fit TRBD1. The germline CDR1 and CDR2 sequences are SGHTA and FQGNSA. J was trimmed by 8 bases and V by 4 bases; bases with no gene match: 6. The CDR3 has 13 amino acids. This CDR3 reads CASSSGTGRKQYF. The CDR3 DNA reads as TGTGCCAGCAGCTCAGGGACAGGGAGAAAGCAGTACTTC. The complete variable domain, with remaining parts taken from reference TRBV7-2 and TRBJ2-7, reads GAGVSQSPSNKVTEKGKDVELRCDPISGHTALYWYRQSLGQGLEFLIYFQGNSAPDKSGLPSDRFSAERTGGSVSTLTIQRTQQEDSAVYLCASSSGTGRKQYFGPGTRLTVT.

This clonotype was found a few times. The chain uses TRBV19 and TRBJ2-1; possibly TRBD1 for D (6 bases). This CDR3 comprises 12 residues. The V gene's germline CDR1 is LNHDA and CDR2 SQIVND (reference sequence). The V end lost 5 bases, the J end lost 7 bases, and 9 bases lay between the germline ends. The CDR3 loop is CASSPGENEQFF. The CDR3 DNA reads TGTGCCAGTAGTCCAGGGGAGAATGAGCAGTTCTTC. Together with reference TRBV19 and TRBJ2-1, the CDR3 gives the full variable domain: DGGITQSPKYLFRKEGQNVTLSCEQNLNHDAMYWYRQDPGQGLRLIYYSQIVNDFQKGDIAEGYSVSREKKESFPLTVTSAQKNPTAFYLCASSPGENEQFFGPGTRLTVL.

This chain connects TRBV12-3 or TRBV12-4 to TRBJ2-3; maybe TRBD1 (6 bases). V shed 4 bases and J shed 3 bases, with 14 bases lying between them. This CDR3 region has 15 residues. The CDR3 bases are TGTGCCAGCAGTTCCACAGGGTTAAGGACAGATACGCAGTATTTT. It specifies CASSSTGLRTDTQYF.

The CDR3 DNA reads TGTGCCAGTAGTCCATATCCCGGGACAGGGTTGCACATTCAGTACTTC. The encoded protein is CASSPYPGTGLHIQYF. This sequence joins TRBV19 and TRBJ2-4; 9 bases agree with TRBD1. The CDR3 has 16 amino acids. After removal of 5 bases from V and 8 bases from J, the junction contained 13 bases not matched to a gene. CDR1 is LNHDA, CDR2 SQIVND, per germline (reference sequence).

The rearrangement links TRBV4-2 to TRBJ2-3, with 10 bases lining up with TRBD2. The CDR3 totals 17 residues. Germline values: CDR1 LGHNA, CDR2 YNFKEQ. Losses at the gene ends were 3 bases for V and 0 bases for J; bases not matched to a gene: 6. CDR3 amino acids: CASSQVVSGGSTDTQYF. The CDR3 bases are TGTGCCAGCAGCCAGGTCGTTAGCGGGGGGAGCACAGATACGCAGTATTTT.